Each of the 21 T cell receptor beta chains below was sequenced from the same sample in a study of cytomegalovirus exposure and HLA in healthy donors. The PCR ran on 60 Vbeta and 13 Jbeta primers. Sequenced by immunoSEQ multiplex PCR; TCRdb stores in-frame clones only, minus some. Recorded for this sample: about 50,000 clones. The sequenced sample was PBMCs. Receptor source: a woman aged 40-49 years in good health and CMV-seronegative.

This chain connects TRBV6-6 to TRBJ2-7; TRBD1 matches at 8 bases. With 9 bases clipped from V and 2 bases from J, the junction kept 12 bases outside the gene matches. Germline lookup yields CDR1 MNHNY and CDR2 SVGAGI (reference sequence). The CDR3 is 15 amino acids. The CDR3 DNA reads TGTGCCAGTAACCGAGAAGGGACAGGCCCCTACGAGCAGTACTTC. This translates into CASNREGTGPYEQYF.

Note on this clone: The junction departs from the called germline gene at one end, perhaps through a read error. This chain connects TRBV30 to TRBJ1-1; TRBD1 agrees at 11 bases. The CDR3 is 14 residues long. Germline V CDR1 and CDR2: GTSNPN, SVGIG (reference sequence). The CDR3 is CACSRTGGYTEDFF. The CDR3 DNA follows: TGTGCCTGTTCCAGGACAGGGGGCTACACTGAAGATTTCTTT.

The chain combines TRBV5-1 with TRBJ1-2, with unresolved D. CDR1 is SGHRS and CDR2 is YFSETQ in the germline V gene. CDR3 size: 15 residues. Trimming removed 0 bases at V and 4 bases at J, with 13 bases between. CDR3 in amino acids: CASSLVASGAYGYTF. The CDR3 nucleotides are TGCGCCAGCAGCTTGGTGGCCAGCGGTGCCTATGGCTACACCTTC.

The chain has TRBV4-3 and TRBJ2-7; the D gene is possibly TRBD2 (6 bases). This CDR3 comprises 14 residues. Trimming cost V 0 bases and J 7 bases, with 13 bases left between them. Germline V CDR1 and CDR2: LGHNA, YSLEER. The CDR3 protein is CASSQELSGVEQYF. The DNA for the CDR3 is TGCGCCAGCAGCCAAGAATTGTCGGGAGTTGAGCAGTACTTC.

This chain connects TRBV5-8 to TRBJ1-5, with 9 bases matching TRBD1. This CDR3 region has 15 residues. In germline, CDR1 is SGHTS, CDR2 YDEGEE. Trimming took 4 bases from V and 6 from J; bases not matched to a gene: 8. CDR3 sequence reads: CASSEGTGRIQPQHF. The CDR3 DNA follows: TGTGCCAGCAGCGAAGGGACAGGGAGGATTCAGCCCCAGCATTTT.

The chain carries TRBV29-1 and TRBJ2-5; 10 bases are a match to TRBD1. The J call may be in error: the DNA end matches TRBJ2-7 better. Germline CDR1 and CDR2: SQVTM and ANQGSEA. The CDR3 spans 12 residues. The CDR3 nucleotides read TGCAGCGTTGGGACAGGGGGGAACGAGCAGTACTTC. Translating it yields CSVGTGGNEQYF.

The chain combines TRBV9 with TRBJ2-1; TRBD1 aligns across 9 bases. The germline CDR1 and CDR2 sequences are SGDLS and YYNGEE. CDR3 length: 15 residues. V lost 0 bases, J lost 6 bases, and 4 bases stayed unmatched. The CDR3 sequence: CASSVVGTGSNEQFF. The CDR3 bases are TGTGCCAGCAGCGTAGTTGGGACAGGGAGCAATGAGCAGTTCTTC. The complete variable domain, with remaining parts taken from reference TRBV9 and TRBJ2-1, reads DSGVTQTPKHLITATGQRVTLRCSPRSGDLSVYWYQQSLDQGLQFLIQYYNGEERAKGNILERFSAQQFPDLHSELNLSSLELGDSALYFCASSVVGTGSNEQFFGPGTRLTVL.

The chain combines TRBV2 with TRBJ2-3; D call uncertain. This CDR3 comprises 15 residues. In germline, CDR1 is SNHLY, CDR2 FYNNEI. The V and J ends lost 4 bases and 1 base respectively, with 12 bases between them. CDR3 sequence (DNA): TGTGCCAGCAGTGGGCAATCCCTCCGCACAGATACGCAGTATTTT. Its protein is CASSGQSLRTDTQYF.

The chain recombines TRBV5-1 with TRBJ1-1; TRBD1 matches at 8 bases. The CDR3 has 16 amino acids. Germline V gives CDR1 SGHRS, CDR2 YFSETQ. Trimming at V came to 0 bases and at J to 4 bases, leaving 8 bases not matched to a gene. The CDR3, as DNA: TGCGCCAGCAGCTTGGGGACAGGGATCTGGGGCACTGAAGCTTTCTTT. This gives the protein CASSLGTGIWGTEAFF.

The genes are TRBV4-3 and TRBJ2-7, with D possibly TRBD2 on 5 matching bases. Germline CDR1 is LGHNA and CDR2 is YSLEER. V lost 0 bases, J lost 0 bases, and 9 bases lay in between. This CDR3 comprises 15 residues. The CDR3 region is CASSQDAGISYEQYF. The DNA of the CDR3 is TGCGCCAGCAGCCAAGATGCGGGCATCTCCTACGAGCAGTACTTC.

This chain connects TRBV6-5 to TRBJ1-1, with D unresolved. The CDR3 contains 13 residues. Trimming cost V 7 bases and J 1 base, with 10 bases left between them. From germline, CDR1 is MNHEY and CDR2 SVGAGI. CDR3 in amino acids: CASTSRGNTEAFF. The CDR3 DNA reads as TGTGCCAGCACGAGTAGAGGGAACACTGAAGCTTTCTTT.

Here the CDR3 DNA reads TGTGCCAGCGCACAACCGTCTGGACGGGGGGGAACTGAAGCTTTCTTT. Amino acids: CASAQPSGRGGTEAFF. This rearrangement joins TRBV18 to TRBJ1-1; D possibly corresponds to TRBD1 (5 bases). The CDR3 has 16 amino acids. V lost 8 bases to trimming and J lost 5 bases, with 24 bases between them. Germline-derived CDR1 and CDR2 are KGHSH and LQKENI.

This chain links TRBV20-1 with TRBJ2-7, with a tentative D call TRBD2 (5 bases). The CDR3 loop spans 11 amino acids. V shed 3 bases and J shed 6 bases, with 9 bases lying between them. Germline CDR1 reads DFQATT; CDR2 reads SNEGSKA (reference sequence). The DNA for the CDR3 is TGCAGTGCTAGTAAGGGAGCCGAGCAGTACTTC. Translated, it gives CSASKGAEQYF.

On this clone: This sample also contains other DNA sequences that code for the same CDR3. This chain uses TRBV5-1 with TRBJ2-7; 10 bases are a match to TRBD2. Trimming removed 0 bases from V and 2 bases from J; junction bases left unmatched: 2. The CDR3 is made up of 15 amino acids. The germline V gene has CDR1 SGHRS and CDR2 YFSETQ. In DNA form, the CDR3 reads TGCGCCAGCAGCTTGGGACTAGCGGGTCCCTACGAGCAGTACTTC. As protein: CASSLGLAGPYEQYF.

The chain links TRBV18 to TRBJ2-2; a weak D match, TRBD2 (6 bases). Trimming shortened V by 3 bases and J by 4 bases, and 18 bases separated the two germline ends. The CDR3 has 17 residues. Germline lookup yields CDR1 KGHSH and CDR2 LQKENI. CDR3 nucleotide sequence: TGTGCCAGCTCACCGGCCATACTTAGCGGAGGCACCGGGGAGCTGTTTTTT. Translated, it gives CASSPAILSGGTGELFF. Full variable domain (rest looked up from reference TRBV18 and TRBJ2-2): NAGVMQNPRHLVRRRGQEARLRCSPMKGHSHVYWYRQLPEEGLKFMVYLQKENIIDESGMPKERFSAEFPKEGPSILRIQQVVRGDSAAYFCASSPAILSGGTGELFFGEGSRLTVL.

DNA for the CDR3: TGTGCCAGCAGTCTTAGACTAGCGGGAGGGTGGTACGAGCAGTACTTC. It is translated as CASSLRLAGGWYEQYF. This rearrangement joins TRBV2 to TRBJ2-7; 14 bases are shared with TRBD2. Germline CDR1 and CDR2: SNHLY and FYNNEI. The CDR3 sequence is 16 residues long. Trimming took 5 bases from V and 4 from J; bases not matched to a gene: 7.

This chain uses TRBV29-1 with TRBJ2-1; TRBD2 matches at 7 bases. V was clipped by 5 bases and J by 7 bases; unmatched bases: 8. The CDR3 sequence is 13 residues long. CDR1 SQVTM and CDR2 ANQGSEA come from the germline V gene. The CDR3, as DNA: TGCAGCGTTCGAGACGGGAGGATAAATGAGCAGTTCTTC. Its protein is CSVRDGRINEQFF.

V and J are TRBV5-1 and TRBJ1-1, with unresolved D. The length of the CDR3 is 14 residues. Germline CDR1 reads SGHRS; CDR2 reads YFSETQ. V was pared by 4 bases and J by 1 base, with 11 bases between. The CDR3 spells CASSLGEANTEAFF. The CDR3 region has the DNA TGCGCCAGCAGCCTGGGTGAAGCGAACACTGAAGCTTTCTTT.

The CDR3 sequence is CASSLFGRHDTPQHF. The CDR3 region has the DNA TGTGCCAGCAGTTTATTTGGGAGACACGATACGCCCCAGCATTTT. The V and J genes are TRBV28 and TRBJ1-5; D ambiguous. Germline-derived CDR1 and CDR2 are MDHEN and SYDVKM. V lost 1 base, J lost 9 bases, and 16 bases lay in between. The CDR3 has 15 amino acids.

The V call is TRBV10-3, the J call TRBJ2-5; possibly TRBD2 for D (6 bases). This CDR3 has 15 amino acids. The V gene lost 0 bases and the J gene lost 5 bases, with 13 bases spanning the gap. Germline loops: CDR1 ENHRY, CDR2 SYGVKD. CDR3: CAISESEGAGETQYF. DNA of the CDR3: TGTGCCATCAGTGAGTCAGAGGGAGCGGGTGAGACCCAGTACTTC.

The rearrangement links TRBV27 to TRBJ2-7; D is ambiguous. Germline loops: CDR1 MNHEY, CDR2 SMNVEV (reference sequence). Trimming removed 10 bases at V and 5 bases at J, with 15 bases between. This CDR3 has 12 residues. CDR3 region: CATRSGPHEQYF. The CDR3 DNA is TGTGCCACCAGGTCCGGTCCCCACGAGCAGTACTTC.